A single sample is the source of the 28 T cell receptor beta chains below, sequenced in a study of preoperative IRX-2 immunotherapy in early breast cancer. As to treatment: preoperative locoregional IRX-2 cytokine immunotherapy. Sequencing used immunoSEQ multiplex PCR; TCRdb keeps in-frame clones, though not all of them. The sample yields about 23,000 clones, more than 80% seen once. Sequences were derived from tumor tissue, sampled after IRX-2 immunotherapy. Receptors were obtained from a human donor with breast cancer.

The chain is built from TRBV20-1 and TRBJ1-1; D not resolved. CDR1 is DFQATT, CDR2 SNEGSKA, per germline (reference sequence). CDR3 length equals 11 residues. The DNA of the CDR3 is TGCAGATCCGGCCCGTTTACTGAAGCTTTCTTT. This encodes CRSGPFTEAFF.

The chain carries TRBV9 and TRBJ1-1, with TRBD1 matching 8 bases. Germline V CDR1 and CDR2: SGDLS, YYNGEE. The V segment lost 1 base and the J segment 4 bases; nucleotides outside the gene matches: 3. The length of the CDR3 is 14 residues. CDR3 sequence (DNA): TGTGCCAGCAGCGTATCAGGGGGCAGCACTGAAGCTTTCTTT. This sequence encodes CASSVSGGSTEAFF.

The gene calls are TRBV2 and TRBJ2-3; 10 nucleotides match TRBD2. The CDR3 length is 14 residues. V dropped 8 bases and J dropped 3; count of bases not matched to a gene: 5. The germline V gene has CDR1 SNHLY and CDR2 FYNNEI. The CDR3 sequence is CASQREGLTDTQYF. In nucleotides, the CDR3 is TGTGCCAGCCAGCGGGAGGGCCTGACAGATACGCAGTATTTT.

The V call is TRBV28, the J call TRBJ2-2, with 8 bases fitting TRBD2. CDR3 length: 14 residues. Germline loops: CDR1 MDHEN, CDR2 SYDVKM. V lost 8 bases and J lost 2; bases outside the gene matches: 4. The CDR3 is CASLSGVNTGELFF. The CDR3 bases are TGTGCCAGCCTTAGCGGGGTCAACACCGGGGAGCTGTTTTTT.

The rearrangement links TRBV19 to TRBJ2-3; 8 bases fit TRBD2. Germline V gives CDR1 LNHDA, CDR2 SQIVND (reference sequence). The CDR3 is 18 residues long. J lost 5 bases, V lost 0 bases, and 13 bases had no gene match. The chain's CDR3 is CASSIDLEIAGLGDTQYF. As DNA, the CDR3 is TGTGCCAGTAGTATAGATCTGGAAATAGCGGGATTAGGAGATACGCAGTATTTT.

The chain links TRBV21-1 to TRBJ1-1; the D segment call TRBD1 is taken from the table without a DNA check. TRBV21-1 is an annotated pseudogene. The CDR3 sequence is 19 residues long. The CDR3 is CASSKGPSLPAGVKTEAFF. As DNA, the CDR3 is TGTGCCAGCAGCAAAGGCCCCAGCCTCCCAGCAGGGGTAAAAACTGAAGCTTTCTTT.

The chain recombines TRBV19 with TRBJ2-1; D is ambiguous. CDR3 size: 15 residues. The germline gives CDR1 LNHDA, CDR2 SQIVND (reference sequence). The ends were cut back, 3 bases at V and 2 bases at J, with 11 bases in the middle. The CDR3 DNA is TGTGCCAGTAGTATTCTCCTTACAACCTACAATGAGCAGTTCTTC. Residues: CASSILLTTYNEQFF.

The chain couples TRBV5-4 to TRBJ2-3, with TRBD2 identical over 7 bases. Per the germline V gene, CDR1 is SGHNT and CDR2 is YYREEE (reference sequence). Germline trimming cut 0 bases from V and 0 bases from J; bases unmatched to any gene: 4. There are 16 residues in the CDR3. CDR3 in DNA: TGTGCCAGCAGCTTGGCTAGGGAGGGGAGCACAGATACGCAGTATTTT. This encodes CASSLAREGSTDTQYF.

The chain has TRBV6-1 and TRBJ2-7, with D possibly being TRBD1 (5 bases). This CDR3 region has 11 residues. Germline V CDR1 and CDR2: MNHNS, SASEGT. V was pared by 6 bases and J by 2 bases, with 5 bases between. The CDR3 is CASRQAYEQYF. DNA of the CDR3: TGTGCCAGCAGACAGGCCTACGAGCAGTACTTC.

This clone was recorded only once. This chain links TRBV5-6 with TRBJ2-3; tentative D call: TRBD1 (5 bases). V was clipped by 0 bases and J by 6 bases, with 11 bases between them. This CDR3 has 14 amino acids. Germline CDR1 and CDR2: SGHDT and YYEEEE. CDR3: CASSLDRPGDTQYF. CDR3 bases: TGTGCCAGCAGCTTGGACAGGCCTGGGGATACGCAGTATTTT.

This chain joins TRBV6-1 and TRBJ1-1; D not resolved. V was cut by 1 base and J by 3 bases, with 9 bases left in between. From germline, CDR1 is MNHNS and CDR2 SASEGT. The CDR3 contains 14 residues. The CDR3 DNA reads TGTGCCAGCAGTGAAGGGCGGGAATACACTGAAGCTTTCTTT. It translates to CASSEGREYTEAFF.

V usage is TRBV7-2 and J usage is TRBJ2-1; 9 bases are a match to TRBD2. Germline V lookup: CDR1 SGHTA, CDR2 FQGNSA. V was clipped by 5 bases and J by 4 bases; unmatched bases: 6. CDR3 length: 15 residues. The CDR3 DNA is TGTGCCAGCAGCGCGACTAGCGGAAATTACAATGAGCAGTTCTTC. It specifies CASSATSGNYNEQFF.

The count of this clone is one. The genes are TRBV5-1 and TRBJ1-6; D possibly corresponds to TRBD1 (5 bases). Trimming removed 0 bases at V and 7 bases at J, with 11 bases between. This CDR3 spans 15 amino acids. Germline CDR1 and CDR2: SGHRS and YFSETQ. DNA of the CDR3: TGCGCCAGCAGCTTGGGCGGGGGTGAGAATTCACCCCTCCACTTT. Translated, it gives CASSLGGGENSPLHF.

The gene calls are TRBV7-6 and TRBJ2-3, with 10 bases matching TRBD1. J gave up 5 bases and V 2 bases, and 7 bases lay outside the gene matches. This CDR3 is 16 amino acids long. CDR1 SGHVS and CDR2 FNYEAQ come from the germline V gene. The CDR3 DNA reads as TGTGCCAGCAGCTTACGGGACAGGGGACAAGGAGATACGCAGTATTTT. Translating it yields CASSLRDRGQGDTQYF.

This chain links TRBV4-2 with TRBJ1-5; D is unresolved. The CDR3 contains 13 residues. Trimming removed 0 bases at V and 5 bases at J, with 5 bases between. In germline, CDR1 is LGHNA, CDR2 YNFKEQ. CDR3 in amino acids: CASSQDKDQPQHF. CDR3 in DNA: TGTGCCAGCAGCCAAGATAAGGATCAGCCCCAGCATTTT.

The CDR3 region is CASSRRQGRTEAFF. The CDR3 nucleotides read TGTGCCAGCAGCCGACGACAGGGGAGAACTGAAGCTTTCTTT. The chain is built from TRBV6-5 and TRBJ1-1, with TRBD1 identical over 8 bases. CDR3 length equals 14 residues. The V segment lost 6 bases and the J segment 5 bases; nucleotides outside the gene matches: 8. CDR1 MNHEY and CDR2 SVGAGI come from the germline V gene.

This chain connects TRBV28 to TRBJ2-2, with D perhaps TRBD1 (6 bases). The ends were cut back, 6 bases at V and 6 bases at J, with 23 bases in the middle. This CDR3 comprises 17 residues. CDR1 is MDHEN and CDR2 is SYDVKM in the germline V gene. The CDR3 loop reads CASSGWGLATGPGELFF. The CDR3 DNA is TGTGCCAGCAGCGGGTGGGGGTTAGCGACAGGACCCGGGGAGCTGTTTTTT. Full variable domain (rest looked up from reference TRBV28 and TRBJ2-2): DVKVTQSSRYLVKRTGEKVFLECVQDMDHENMFWYRQDPGLGLRLIYFSYDVKMKEKGDIPEGYSVSREKKERFSLILESASTNQTSMYLCASSGWGLATGPGELFFGEGSRLTVL.

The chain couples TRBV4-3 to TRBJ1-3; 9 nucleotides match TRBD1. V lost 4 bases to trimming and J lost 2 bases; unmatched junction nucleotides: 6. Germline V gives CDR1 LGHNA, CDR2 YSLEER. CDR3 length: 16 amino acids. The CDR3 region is CASSRTGGNPGNTIYF. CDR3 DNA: TGCGCCAGCAGCCGCACAGGGGGCAATCCTGGAAACACCATATATTTT.

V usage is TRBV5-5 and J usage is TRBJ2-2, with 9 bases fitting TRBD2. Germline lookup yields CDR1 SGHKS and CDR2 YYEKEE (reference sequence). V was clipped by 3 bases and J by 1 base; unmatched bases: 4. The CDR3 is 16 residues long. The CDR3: CASSSGLAQNTGELFF. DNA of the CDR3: TGTGCCAGCAGCTCCGGACTAGCGCAGAACACCGGGGAGCTGTTTTTT.

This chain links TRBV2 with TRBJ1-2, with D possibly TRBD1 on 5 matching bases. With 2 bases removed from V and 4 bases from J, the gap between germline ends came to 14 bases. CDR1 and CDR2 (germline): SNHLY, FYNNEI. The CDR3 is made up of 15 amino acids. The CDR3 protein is CASSELAGPFYGYTF. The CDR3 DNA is TGTGCCAGCAGTGAATTAGCAGGGCCATTCTATGGCTACACCTTC.

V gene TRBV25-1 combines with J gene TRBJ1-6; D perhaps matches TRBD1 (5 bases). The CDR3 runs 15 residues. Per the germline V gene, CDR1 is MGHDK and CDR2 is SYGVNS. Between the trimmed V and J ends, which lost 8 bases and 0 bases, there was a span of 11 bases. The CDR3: CASETDSSYNSPLHF. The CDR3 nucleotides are TGTGCCAGCGAAACCGACAGCTCCTATAATTCACCCCTCCACTTT.

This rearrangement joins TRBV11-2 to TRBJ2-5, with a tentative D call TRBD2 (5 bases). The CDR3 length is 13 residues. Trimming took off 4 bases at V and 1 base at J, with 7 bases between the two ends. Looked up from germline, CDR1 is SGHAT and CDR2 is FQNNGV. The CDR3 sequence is CASSSGIQETQYF. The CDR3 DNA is TGTGCCAGCAGCTCGGGAATCCAAGAGACCCAGTACTTC.

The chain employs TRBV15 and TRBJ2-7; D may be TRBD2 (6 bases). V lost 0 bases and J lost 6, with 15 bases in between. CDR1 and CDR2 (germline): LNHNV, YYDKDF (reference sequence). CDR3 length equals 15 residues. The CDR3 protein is CATSRDQRAKVEQYF. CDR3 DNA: TGTGCCACCAGCAGAGATCAGCGGGCCAAGGTCGAGCAGTACTTC.

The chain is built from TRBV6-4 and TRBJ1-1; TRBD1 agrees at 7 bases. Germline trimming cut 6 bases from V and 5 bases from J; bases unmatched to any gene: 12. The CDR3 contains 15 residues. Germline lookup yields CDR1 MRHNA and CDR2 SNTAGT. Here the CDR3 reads CASRDKEAGGTEAFF. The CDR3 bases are TGTGCCAGCAGGGACAAAGAGGCAGGGGGAACTGAAGCTTTCTTT.

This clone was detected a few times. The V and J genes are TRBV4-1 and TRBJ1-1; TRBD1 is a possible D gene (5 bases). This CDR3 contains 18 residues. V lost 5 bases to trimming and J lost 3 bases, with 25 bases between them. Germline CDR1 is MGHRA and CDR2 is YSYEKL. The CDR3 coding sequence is TGCGCCAGCAGCGGGTCTAGGAAACCAGTTGGGGCGGACACTGAAGCTTTCTTT. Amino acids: CASSGSRKPVGADTEAFF.

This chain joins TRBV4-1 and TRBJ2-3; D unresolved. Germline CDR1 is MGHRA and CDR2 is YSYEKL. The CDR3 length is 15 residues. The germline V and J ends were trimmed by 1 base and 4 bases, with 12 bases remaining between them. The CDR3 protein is CASSQGVQRSDTQYF. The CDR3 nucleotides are TGCGCCAGCAGCCAAGGGGTTCAGCGCTCAGATACGCAGTATTTT.

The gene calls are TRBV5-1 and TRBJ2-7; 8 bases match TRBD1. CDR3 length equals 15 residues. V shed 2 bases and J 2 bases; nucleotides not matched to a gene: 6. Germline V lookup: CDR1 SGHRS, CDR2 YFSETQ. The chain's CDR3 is CASSLTGQDPYEQYF. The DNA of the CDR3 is TGCGCCAGCAGCTTAACGGGACAGGACCCCTACGAGCAGTACTTC.

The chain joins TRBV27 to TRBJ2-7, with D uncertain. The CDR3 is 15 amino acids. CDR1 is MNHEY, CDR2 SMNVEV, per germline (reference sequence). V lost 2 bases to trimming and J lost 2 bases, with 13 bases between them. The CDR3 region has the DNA TGTGCCAGCAGTTTAGTTGGCTCCTCCCCCTACGAGCAGTACTTC. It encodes CASSLVGSSPYEQYF.